Below, 29 T cell receptor beta chains from the same sample are listed, as sequenced in a study of Tregs in tolerant kidney transplant recipients. The assay was immunoSEQ multiplex PCR, and TCRdb's table has in-frame clones only and misses some. Here the sample spans about 110,000 clones, nearly 90% being singletons. Sequencing was performed on CD4+ T cells from blood, taken before the transplant. These receptor sequences come from a human donor who received a combined kidney and bone marrow transplant.

This chain joins TRBV11-2 and TRBJ2-5; D remains unclear. The CDR3 runs 14 residues. Germline CDR1 reads SGHAT; CDR2 reads FQNNGV. Trimming stripped 5 bases from V and 5 bases from J, with 15 bases between. CDR3 protein: CASSQKPLEETQYF. CDR3 bases: TGTGCCAGCAGCCAAAAGCCCCTCGAGGAGACCCAGTACTTC.

This clone was found once. In DNA form, the CDR3 reads TGTGCCAGTAGTATAGGTCGGGGGGCGGTCCTCTCTGGGGCCAACGTCCTGACTTTC. This sequence encodes CASSIGRGAVLSGANVLTF. V and J are TRBV19 and TRBJ2-6; the D gene is possibly TRBD2 (7 bases). Germline values: CDR1 LNHDA, CDR2 SQIVND (reference sequence). V was shortened by 1 base and J by 0 bases, with 16 bases between the two germline ends. CDR3 length: 19 residues.

The count of this clone is one. The chain couples TRBV11-2 to TRBJ1-1; weak D call: TRBD1 (6 bases). The CDR3 loop spans 13 amino acids. CDR1 and CDR2 from the germline V gene are SGHAT and FQNNGV. V was clipped by 6 bases and J by 3 bases, with 11 bases between them. CDR3 sequence (DNA): TGTGCCAGCAGAAGGACAGAACACACTGAAGCTTTCTTT. Its translation is CASRRTEHTEAFF.

V is TRBV19 and J is TRBJ2-5; D is perhaps TRBD1 (6 bases). Germline assignment: CDR1 LNHDA and CDR2 SQIVND (reference sequence). This CDR3 region has 15 residues. Trimming left V 7 bases short and J 1 base short, with 16 bases between. This chain's CDR3 is CASKSVGQPQETQYF. CDR3 bases: TGTGCCAGTAAATCCGTCGGACAGCCCCAAGAGACCCAGTACTTC.

This chain uses TRBV29-1 with TRBJ2-5; tentatively, D is TRBD2 (7 bases). The CDR3 covers 15 residues. Between the trimmed V and J ends, which lost 5 bases and 5 bases, there was a span of 21 bases. Germline loops: CDR1 SQVTM, CDR2 ANQGSEA. The CDR3 reads CSVFSIGGLRETQYF. DNA for the CDR3: TGCAGCGTTTTCTCCATCGGGGGGCTCCGGGAGACCCAGTACTTC.

This rearrangement joins TRBV19 to TRBJ2-1, with 12 bases identical to TRBD2. Per the germline V gene, CDR1 is LNHDA and CDR2 is SQIVND (reference sequence). V shed 1 base, J shed 11 bases, and the junction held 3 bases outside the gene matches. The CDR3 runs to 14 residues. The CDR3: CASSIGGLAGQQFF. As DNA, the CDR3 is TGTGCCAGTAGTATAGGGGGACTAGCGGGCCAGCAGTTCTTC.

The chain joins TRBV6-6 to TRBJ2-2; tentative D call: TRBD2 (6 bases). Germline-derived CDR1 and CDR2 are MNHNY and SVGAGI (reference sequence). The CDR3 spans 14 residues. V shed 6 bases and J shed 4 bases, with 12 bases lying between them. CDR3 region: CASRPSAGTGELFF. The DNA of the CDR3 is TGTGCCAGCAGACCTAGCGCGGGCACCGGGGAGCTGTTTTTT.

The chain has TRBV6-5 and TRBJ1-2; 8 bases match TRBD1. Germline trimming cut 7 bases from V and 4 bases from J; bases unmatched to any gene: 8. CDR3 length equals 14 residues. The germline V gene has CDR1 MNHEY and CDR2 SVGAGI. CDR3 nucleotide sequence: TGTGCCAGCACCCGGGGACAGGTGTTCTATGGCTACACCTTC. It codes for CASTRGQVFYGYTF.

V is TRBV29-1 and J is TRBJ2-1, with TRBD2 matching over 7 bases. The germline V gene has CDR1 SQVTM and CDR2 ANQGSEA. Germline trimming cut 1 base from V and 0 bases from J; bases unmatched to any gene: 6. The CDR3 has 16 residues. CDR3 sequence (DNA): TGCAGCGTTGAAGGAGACCAGCGGGGCTCCTACAATGAGCAGTTCTTC. This sequence encodes CSVEGDQRGSYNEQFF.

V and J are TRBV5-1 and TRBJ2-7, with D possibly matching TRBD1 (6 bases). In germline, CDR1 is SGHRS, CDR2 YFSETQ. The CDR3 spans 12 residues. The DNA for the CDR3 is TGCGCTAGCCCCCCAGGGGCGGGCGAGCAGTACTTC. This translates into CASPPGAGEQYF.

This clone showed up just a few times. The chain combines TRBV27 with TRBJ1-6; D gene ambiguous. Trimming cost V 2 bases and J 5 bases, with 4 bases left between them. CDR1 is MNHEY and CDR2 is SMNVEV in the germline V gene (reference sequence). The CDR3 contains 13 residues. CDR3 bases: TGTGCCAGCAGTTTACTTAATAATTCACCCCTCCACTTT. It specifies CASSLLNNSPLHF.

The rearrangement uses TRBV12-5 and TRBJ1-1; 10 positions match TRBD1. Germline values: CDR1 LGHNT, CDR2 FRNRAP. After removal of 1 base from V and 4 bases from J, the junction contained 3 bases not matched to a gene. CDR3 length equals 15 residues. The CDR3 bases are TGTGCTAGTGGTTTGGGGACAGGGGGGCGCACTGAAGCTTTCTTT. It codes for CASGLGTGGRTEAFF.

CDR3 residues: CASSLTPGQGYGYTF. CDR3 in DNA: TGTGCCAGCAGTTTGACCCCGGGACAGGGTTATGGCTACACCTTC. The rearrangement uses TRBV28 and TRBJ1-2; 9 bases align to TRBD1. Losses at the gene ends were 3 bases for V and 5 bases for J; bases not matched to a gene: 7. CDR1 MDHEN and CDR2 SYDVKM come from the germline V gene. The CDR3 covers 15 residues.

This clone appeared once. The chain uses TRBV7-6 and TRBJ1-4; 8 bases line up with TRBD1. The germline CDR1 and CDR2 sequences are SGHVS and FNYEAQ. With 5 bases clipped from V and 8 bases from J, the junction kept 7 bases outside the gene matches. This CDR3 has 14 amino acids. The CDR3 spells CASSPDRGGEKLFF. CDR3 DNA: TGTGCCAGCAGCCCCGACAGGGGTGGCGAAAAACTGTTTTTT.

Notes on this clone: In the same sample, other DNA sequences code for this CDR3. In DNA form, the CDR3 reads TGTGCCAGCAGTTTGGGCGGGAGCGGCGAGCAGTACTTC. This gives the protein CASSLGGSGEQYF. The rearrangement uses TRBV28 and TRBJ2-7; 7 bases fit TRBD2. Per germline, CDR1 MDHEN and CDR2 SYDVKM. The CDR3 extends over 13 amino acids. Trimming cost V 3 bases and J 6 bases; bases outside gene matches: 5.

The chain combines TRBV4-3 with TRBJ2-3; D may be TRBD2 (5 bases). Trimming took 4 bases from V and 1 from J, leaving 12 bases between them. There are 15 residues in the CDR3. Germline lookup yields CDR1 LGHNA and CDR2 YSLEER. Written as DNA, the CDR3 is TGCGCCAGCAGCCCTCGGGGTGGGGGCACAGATACGCAGTATTTT. Amino acid sequence: CASSPRGGGTDTQYF.

The chain recombines TRBV7-8 with TRBJ1-6; TRBD1 matches at 10 bases. Germline assignment: CDR1 SGHVS and CDR2 FQNEAQ. The trim removed 0 bases at V and 7 bases at J, leaving 9 bases unmatched. This CDR3 has 18 residues. CDR3 residues: CASSLAPGTGVGNSPLHF. CDR3 DNA: TGTGCCAGCAGCTTAGCTCCGGGGACAGGGGTGGGCAATTCACCCCTCCACTTT.

This clone was seen a few times. The gene calls are TRBV18 and TRBJ1-6; perhaps TRBD1 as D (5 bases). Germline V gives CDR1 KGHSH, CDR2 LQKENI. CDR3 length equals 14 residues. V shed 3 bases and J shed 10 bases, with 13 bases lying between them. The chain's CDR3 is CASSPTDKGSPLHF. For the CDR3, the DNA is TGTGCCAGCTCACCGACAGATAAGGGATCACCCCTCCACTTT. Looking up the rest from reference TRBV18 and TRBJ1-6 gives the full variable domain: NAGVMQNPRHLVRRRGQEARLRCSPMKGHSHVYWYRQLPEEGLKFMVYLQKENIIDESGMPKERFSAEFPKEGPSILRIQQVVRGDSAAYFCASSPTDKGSPLHFGNGTRLTVT.

The V gene is TRBV11-2, the J gene TRBJ1-6; D uncertain. CDR3 size: 19 residues. Germline loops: CDR1 SGHAT, CDR2 FQNNGV. V lost 4 bases and J 0 bases, leaving 19 bases between the germline ends. In DNA, the CDR3 is TGTGCCAGCAGCTCAAGACCGGGAACCCCAAGCTCCTATAATTCACCCCTCCACTTT. Translation gives CASSSRPGTPSSYNSPLHF.

The rearrangement joins TRBV12-5 to TRBJ2-7; 9 bases agree with TRBD1. Germline lookup yields CDR1 LGHNT and CDR2 FRNRAP. The CDR3 loop spans 16 amino acids. The ends lost 6 bases at V and 5 bases at J; junction bases unmatched: 14. For the CDR3, the DNA is TGTGCTAGTGGGTCGTACCCGGGACAGGGTGTCCACGAGCAGTACTTC. It specifies CASGSYPGQGVHEQYF.

In nucleotides, the CDR3 is TGCGCCAGCAGCTTGACTAGCACAGATACGCAGTATTTT. Protein: CASSLTSTDTQYF. J is TRBJ2-3 and V is TRBV5-1; D call uncertain. The length of the CDR3 is 13 residues. CDR1 SGHRS and CDR2 YFSETQ come from the germline V gene. The ends were cut back, 1 base at V and 0 bases at J, with 3 bases in the middle.

The chain has TRBV6-5 and TRBJ2-2, with D unclear. V shed 5 bases and J shed 9 bases, with 10 bases lying between them. The CDR3 runs to 12 residues. CDR1 and CDR2 (germline): MNHEY, SVGAGI. CDR3 region: CASSNPQRELFF. The CDR3, as DNA: TGTGCCAGCAGTAACCCTCAGAGGGAGCTGTTTTTT.

CDR3 in amino acids: CSASRSYEQYF. Here the CDR3 DNA reads TGCAGTGCTAGCCGTTCCTACGAGCAGTACTTC. The chain has TRBV20-1 and TRBJ2-7; D call uncertain. CDR3 length equals 11 residues. Germline lookup yields CDR1 DFQATT and CDR2 SNEGSKA (reference sequence). Trimming pared 3 bases from V and 1 base from J, leaving 4 bases between.

The chain employs TRBV6-6 and TRBJ2-5, with a tentative D call TRBD2 (6 bases). Trimming shortened V by 6 bases and J by 5 bases, and 7 bases separated the two germline ends. Germline V gene lookup returns CDR1 MNHNY and CDR2 SVGAGI (reference sequence). There are 11 residues in the CDR3. As DNA, the CDR3 is TGTGCCAGCAGGGGGGGTGAGACCCAGTACTTC. Residues: CASRGGETQYF.

Only one count was recorded for this clone. This sequence joins TRBV5-5 and TRBJ1-1, with D unresolved. The germline V gene encodes CDR1 SGHKS and CDR2 YYEKEE (reference sequence). Trimming left V 0 bases short and J 3 bases short, with 9 bases between. CDR3 size: 14 residues. The CDR3 DNA is TGTGCCAGCAGCTTGGTCGCGGGAGACACTGAAGCTTTCTTT. Translation: CASSLVAGDTEAFF.

J is TRBJ2-7 and V is TRBV29-1, with 10 nucleotides matching TRBD2. The CDR3 sequence is 14 residues long. CDR1 and CDR2 from the germline V gene are SQVTM and ANQGSEA. V dropped 3 bases and J dropped 2; count of bases not matched to a gene: 4. The CDR3, as DNA: TGCAGCGTTGATCGGCTAGCGGGAGCCTACGAGCAGTACTTC. It encodes CSVDRLAGAYEQYF.

The rearrangement uses TRBV27 and TRBJ1-2; D remains ambiguous. Germline CDR1 reads MNHEY; CDR2 reads SMNVEV (reference sequence). The CDR3 is 16 amino acids. V gave up 5 bases and J gave up 5 bases, with 21 bases separating them. The CDR3 protein is CASSIGGTRKIYGYTF. CDR3 in DNA: TGTGCCAGCAGTATTGGAGGCACCAGGAAGATATATGGCTACACCTTC.

J is TRBJ2-5 and V is TRBV7-6; 16 bases map to TRBD2. From germline, CDR1 is SGHVS and CDR2 FNYEAQ. This CDR3 has 18 amino acids. The J segment lost 2 bases and the V segment lost 5 bases, leaving 8 bases of the junction unmatched. The CDR3 DNA reads as TGTGCCAGCAGCCCACGCCCGGGACTAGCGGGAGGGCAAGAGACCCAGTACTTC. It translates to CASSPRPGLAGGQETQYF.

The V call is TRBV11-2, the J call TRBJ2-1, with D unresolved. Trimming took off 8 bases at V and 3 bases at J, with 14 bases between the two ends. Germline values: CDR1 SGHAT, CDR2 FQNNGV. This CDR3 is built from 14 residues. The CDR3 reads CASSRGAVYNEQFF. The DNA for the CDR3 is TGTGCCAGCTCCCGCGGCGCGGTCTACAATGAGCAGTTCTTC.